The 3 T cell receptor beta chains reported below all come from one sample, sequenced in a study of blood T cell repertoires in COVID-19. The assay was immunoSEQ multiplex PCR, and TCRdb's table has in-frame clones only and misses some. The sample records about 59,000 clones, 79% being singletons. Material for sequencing was peripheral blood. These receptors all stem from a woman aged 65 to 85 with acute or convalescent COVID-19.

The table lists this clone with a count of one. This chain joins TRBV28 and TRBJ2-4, with 9 positions matching TRBD2. The CDR3 has 16 residues. From germline, CDR1 is MDHEN and CDR2 SYDVKM. Germline trimming cut 3 bases from V and 5 bases from J; bases unmatched to any gene: 8. The CDR3 reads CASSFGRGGPQNIQYF. The CDR3 coding sequence is TGTGCCAGCAGTTTTGGGCGGGGGGGCCCCCAAAACATTCAGTACTTC.

This chain connects TRBV4-1 to TRBJ1-2; 7 positions agree with TRBD1. V lost 0 bases to trimming and J lost 4 bases; unmatched junction nucleotides: 11. Germline assignment: CDR1 MGHRA and CDR2 YSYEKL. CDR3 length: 17 amino acids. The CDR3 here is CASSQDNLDRAGYGYTF. In DNA form, the CDR3 reads TGCGCCAGCAGCCAAGACAACCTCGACAGGGCGGGCTATGGCTACACCTTC.

This clone is a singleton in its sample. The chain couples TRBV5-6 to TRBJ2-4, with D perhaps matching TRBD2 (6 bases). This CDR3 is built from 16 residues. Trimming left V 4 bases short and J 0 bases short, with 14 bases between. Germline V gene sequence: CDR1 SGHDT, CDR2 YYEEEE. CDR3 protein: CASSLLRGSAKNIQYF. CDR3 sequence (DNA): TGTGCCAGCAGCCTCCTGCGGGGCTCAGCCAAAAACATTCAGTACTTC. Together with reference TRBV5-6 and TRBJ2-4, the CDR3 gives the full variable domain: DAGVTQSPTHLIKTRGQQVTLRCSPKSGHDTVSWYQQALGQGPQFIFQYYEEEERQRGNFPDRFSGHQFPNYSSELNVNALLLGDSALYLCASSLLRGSAKNIQYFGAGTRLSVL.